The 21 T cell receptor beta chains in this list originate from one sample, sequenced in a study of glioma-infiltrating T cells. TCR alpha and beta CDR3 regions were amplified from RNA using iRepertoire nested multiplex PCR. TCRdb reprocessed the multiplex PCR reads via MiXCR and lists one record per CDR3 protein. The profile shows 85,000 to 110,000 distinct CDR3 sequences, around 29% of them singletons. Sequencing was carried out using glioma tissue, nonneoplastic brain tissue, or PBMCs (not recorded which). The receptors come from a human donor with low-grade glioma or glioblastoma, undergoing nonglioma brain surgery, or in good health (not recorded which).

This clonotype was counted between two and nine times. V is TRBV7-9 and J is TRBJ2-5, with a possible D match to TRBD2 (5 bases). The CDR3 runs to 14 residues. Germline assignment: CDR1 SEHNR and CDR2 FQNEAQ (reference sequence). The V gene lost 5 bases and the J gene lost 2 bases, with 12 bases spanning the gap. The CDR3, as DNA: TGTGCCAGCAGCCCCATCGGGGTACAAGAGACCCAGTACTTC. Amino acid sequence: CASSPIGVQETQYF.

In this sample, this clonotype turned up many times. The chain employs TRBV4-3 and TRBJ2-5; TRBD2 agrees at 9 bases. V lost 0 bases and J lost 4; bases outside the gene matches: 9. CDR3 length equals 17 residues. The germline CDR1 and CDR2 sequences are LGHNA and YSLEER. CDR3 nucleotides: TGCGCCAGCAGCCAAGAGGTAGTCGCTAGCGGGGCAGAGACCCAGTACTTC. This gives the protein CASSQEVVASGAETQYF.

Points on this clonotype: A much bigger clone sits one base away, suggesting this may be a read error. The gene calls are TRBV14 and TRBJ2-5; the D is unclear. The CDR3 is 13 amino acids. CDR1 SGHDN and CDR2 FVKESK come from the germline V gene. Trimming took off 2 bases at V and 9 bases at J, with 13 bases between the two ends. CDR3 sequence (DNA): TGTGCCAGCAGCCAACTTGTGGAGTCCTCCCAGTACTTC. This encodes CASSQLVESSQYF.

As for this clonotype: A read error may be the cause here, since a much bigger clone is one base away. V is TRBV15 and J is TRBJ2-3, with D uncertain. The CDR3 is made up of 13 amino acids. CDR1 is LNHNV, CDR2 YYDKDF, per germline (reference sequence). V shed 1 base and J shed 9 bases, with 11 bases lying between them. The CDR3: CATSRVTLDTQYF. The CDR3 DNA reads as TGTGCCACCAGCAGAGTAACCCTCGACACGCAGTATTTT.

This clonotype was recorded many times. The CDR3 loop is CASSLTVNTEAFF. CDR3 coding DNA: TGTGCCAGCAGCTTGACAGTGAACACTGAAGCTTTCTTT. The chain links TRBV7-9 to TRBJ1-1, with D perhaps matching TRBD1 (5 bases). The V and J ends lost 3 bases and 0 bases respectively, with 5 bases between them. The CDR3 loop spans 13 amino acids. The germline gives CDR1 SEHNR, CDR2 FQNEAQ (reference sequence).

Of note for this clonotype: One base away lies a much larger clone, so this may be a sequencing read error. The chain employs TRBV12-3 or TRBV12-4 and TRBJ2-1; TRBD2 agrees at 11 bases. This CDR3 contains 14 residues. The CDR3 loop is CPSKPLAGVKEQFF. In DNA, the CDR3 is TGTCCCAGCAAACCACTAGCGGGGGTTAAGGAGCAGTTCTTC.

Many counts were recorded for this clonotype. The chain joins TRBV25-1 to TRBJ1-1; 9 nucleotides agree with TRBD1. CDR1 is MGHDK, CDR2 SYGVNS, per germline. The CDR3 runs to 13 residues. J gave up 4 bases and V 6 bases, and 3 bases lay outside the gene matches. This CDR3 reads CASSGTGRTEAFF. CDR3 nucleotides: TGTGCCAGCAGCGGGACAGGGCGCACTGAAGCTTTCTTT.

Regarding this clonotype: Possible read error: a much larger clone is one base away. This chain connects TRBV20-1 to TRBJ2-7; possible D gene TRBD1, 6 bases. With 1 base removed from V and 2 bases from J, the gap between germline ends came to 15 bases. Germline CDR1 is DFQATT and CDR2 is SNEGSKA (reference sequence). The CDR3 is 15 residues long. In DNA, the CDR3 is TGCAGTGCTAGAGTACAGGGCAAGTCTACCTACGAGCAGTACTTC. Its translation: CSARVQGKSTYEQYF.

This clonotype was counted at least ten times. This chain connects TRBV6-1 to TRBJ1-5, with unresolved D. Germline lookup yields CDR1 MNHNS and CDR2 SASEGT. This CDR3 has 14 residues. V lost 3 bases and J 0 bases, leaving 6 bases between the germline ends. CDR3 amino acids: CASSDSRSNQPQHF. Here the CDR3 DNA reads TGTGCCAGCAGTGACTCCCGTAGCAATCAGCCCCAGCATTTT.

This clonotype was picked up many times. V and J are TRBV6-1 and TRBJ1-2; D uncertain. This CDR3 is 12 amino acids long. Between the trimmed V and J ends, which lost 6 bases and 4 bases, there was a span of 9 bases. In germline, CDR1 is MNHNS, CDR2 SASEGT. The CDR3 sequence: CASSGQRYGYTF. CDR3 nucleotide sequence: TGTGCCAGCAGCGGGCAGCGCTATGGCTACACCTTC.

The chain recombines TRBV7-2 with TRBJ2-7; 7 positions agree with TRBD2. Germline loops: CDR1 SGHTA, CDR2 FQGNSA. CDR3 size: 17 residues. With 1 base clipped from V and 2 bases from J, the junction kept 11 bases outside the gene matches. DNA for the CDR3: TGTGCCAGCAGCTTAGTGAGTTCAGCGGGGAAGACCTACGAGCAGTACTTC. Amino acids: CASSLVSSAGKTYEQYF.

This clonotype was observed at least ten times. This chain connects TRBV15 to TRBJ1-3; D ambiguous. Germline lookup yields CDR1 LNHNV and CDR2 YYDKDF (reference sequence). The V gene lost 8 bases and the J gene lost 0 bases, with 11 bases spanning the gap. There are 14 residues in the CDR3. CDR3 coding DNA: TGTGCCACCGGGAGGGCTCCCTCTGGAAACACCATATATTTT. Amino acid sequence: CATGRAPSGNTIYF.

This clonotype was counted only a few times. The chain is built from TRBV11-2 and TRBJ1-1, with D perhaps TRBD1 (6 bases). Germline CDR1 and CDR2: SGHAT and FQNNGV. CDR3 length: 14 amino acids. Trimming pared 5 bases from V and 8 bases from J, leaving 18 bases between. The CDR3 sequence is CASSEGQDNPEAFF. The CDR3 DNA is TGTGCCAGCAGCGAGGGACAAGACAATCCCGAAGCTTTCTTT. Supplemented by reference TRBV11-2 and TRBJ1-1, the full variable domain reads EAGVAQSPRYKIIEKRQSVAFWCNPISGHATLYWYQQILGQGPKLLIQFQNNGVVDDSQLPKDRFSAERLKGVDSTLKIQPAKLEDSAVYLCASSEGQDNPEAFFGQGTRLTVV.

The CDR3 loop is CASSPTGGGAYEQYF. CDR3 sequence (DNA): TGTGCCAGCAGCCCCACCGGAGGGGGGGCTTACGAGCAGTACTTC. The chain has TRBV7-3 and TRBJ2-7; the D gene is possibly TRBD2 (7 bases). CDR3 length: 15 residues. Trimming stripped 5 bases from V and 4 bases from J, with 18 bases between. CDR1 SGHTA and CDR2 FQGTGA come from the germline V gene.

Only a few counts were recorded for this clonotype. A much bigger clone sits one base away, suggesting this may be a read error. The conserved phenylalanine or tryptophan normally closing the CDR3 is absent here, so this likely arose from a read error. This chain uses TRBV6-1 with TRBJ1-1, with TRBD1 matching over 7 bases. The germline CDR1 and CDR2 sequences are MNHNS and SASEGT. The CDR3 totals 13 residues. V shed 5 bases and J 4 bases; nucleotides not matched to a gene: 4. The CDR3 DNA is TGTGCCAGCAGTAGTAGACAGGGCACTGAAGCTTTCTCT. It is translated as CASSSRQGTEAFS.

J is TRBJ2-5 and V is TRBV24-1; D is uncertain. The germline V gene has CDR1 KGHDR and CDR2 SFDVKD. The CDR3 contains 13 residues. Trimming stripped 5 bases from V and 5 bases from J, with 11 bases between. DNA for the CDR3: TGTGCCACCAGTGGAGGAGCTACTGAGACCCAGTACTTC. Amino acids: CATSGGATETQYF.

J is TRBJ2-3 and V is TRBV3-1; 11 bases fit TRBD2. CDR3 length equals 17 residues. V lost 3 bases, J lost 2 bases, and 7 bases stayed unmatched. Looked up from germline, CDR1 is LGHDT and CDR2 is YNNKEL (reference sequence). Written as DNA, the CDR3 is TGTGCCAGCAGCCACGAGACTAGCGGGGCTTACACAGATACGCAGTATTTT. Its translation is CASSHETSGAYTDTQYF.

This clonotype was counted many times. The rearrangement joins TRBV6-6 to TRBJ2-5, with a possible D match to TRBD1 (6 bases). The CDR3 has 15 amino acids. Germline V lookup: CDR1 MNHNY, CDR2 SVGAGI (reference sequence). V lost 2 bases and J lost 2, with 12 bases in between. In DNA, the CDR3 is TGTGCCAGCAGTTACGGCCAGGGGCCTCAAGAGACCCAGTACTTC. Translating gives CASSYGQGPQETQYF.

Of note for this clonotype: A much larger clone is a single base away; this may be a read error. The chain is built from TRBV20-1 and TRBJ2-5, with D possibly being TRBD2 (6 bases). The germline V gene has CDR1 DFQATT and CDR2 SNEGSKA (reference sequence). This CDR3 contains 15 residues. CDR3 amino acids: CSARGRGLRQDTQYF. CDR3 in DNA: TGCAGTGCTAGAGGGCGGGGTTTACGCCAAGACACCCAGTACTTC.

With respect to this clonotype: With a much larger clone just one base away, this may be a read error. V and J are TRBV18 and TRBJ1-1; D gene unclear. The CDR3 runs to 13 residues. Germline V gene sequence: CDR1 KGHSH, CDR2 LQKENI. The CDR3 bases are TGTGCCAGCTCACCACAGGGCGCCACTGAATCTTTCTTT. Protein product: CASSPQGATESFF.

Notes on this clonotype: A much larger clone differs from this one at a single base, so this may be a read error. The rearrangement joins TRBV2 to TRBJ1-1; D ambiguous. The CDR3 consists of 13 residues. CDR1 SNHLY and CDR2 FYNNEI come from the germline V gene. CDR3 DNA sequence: TGTGCCAGCAGTGAGATGGAGAGGACTGAAGCTTTGTTT. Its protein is CASSEMERTEALF. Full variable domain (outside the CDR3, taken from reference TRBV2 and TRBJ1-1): EPEVTQTPSHQVTQMGQEVILRCVPISNHLYFYWYRQILGQKVEFLVSFYNNEISEKSEIFDDQFSVERPDGSNFTLKIRSTKLEDSAMYFCASSEMERTEALFGQGTRLTVV.